This TCR beta chain was profiled in a study of a mutant IDH1 vaccine in newly diagnosed glioma. To note about this clone: Antigen unknown.

Stated time point: week 11, during vaccination. Topical imiquimod was applied with each vaccine dose, which held 300 ug of mutant IDH1 20-mer peptide. The CDR3 covers 15 residues. The V gene end was trimmed by 6 bases and the J gene end by 0 bases; junction bases not matched to a gene: 6. The V gene's germline CDR1 is LNHNV and CDR2 YYDKDF (reference sequence). Clones were read by immunoSEQ multiplex PCR, and TCRdb kept only the in-frame ones, dropping some. The sample includes some 25,000 clones, around 73% of them seen just once. The TCR comes from a woman aged 18 to 35 with glioma. Sequencing was performed on PBMCs, taken from a glioma patient whose treatment included an IDH1 peptide vaccine. The rearrangement links TRBV15 to TRBJ1-1, with 8 nucleotides matching TRBD1. The CDR3 nucleotides read TGTGCCACCAGACCGGGACAGGTAATGAACACTGAAGCTTTCTTT. This translates into CATRPGQVMNTEAFF.